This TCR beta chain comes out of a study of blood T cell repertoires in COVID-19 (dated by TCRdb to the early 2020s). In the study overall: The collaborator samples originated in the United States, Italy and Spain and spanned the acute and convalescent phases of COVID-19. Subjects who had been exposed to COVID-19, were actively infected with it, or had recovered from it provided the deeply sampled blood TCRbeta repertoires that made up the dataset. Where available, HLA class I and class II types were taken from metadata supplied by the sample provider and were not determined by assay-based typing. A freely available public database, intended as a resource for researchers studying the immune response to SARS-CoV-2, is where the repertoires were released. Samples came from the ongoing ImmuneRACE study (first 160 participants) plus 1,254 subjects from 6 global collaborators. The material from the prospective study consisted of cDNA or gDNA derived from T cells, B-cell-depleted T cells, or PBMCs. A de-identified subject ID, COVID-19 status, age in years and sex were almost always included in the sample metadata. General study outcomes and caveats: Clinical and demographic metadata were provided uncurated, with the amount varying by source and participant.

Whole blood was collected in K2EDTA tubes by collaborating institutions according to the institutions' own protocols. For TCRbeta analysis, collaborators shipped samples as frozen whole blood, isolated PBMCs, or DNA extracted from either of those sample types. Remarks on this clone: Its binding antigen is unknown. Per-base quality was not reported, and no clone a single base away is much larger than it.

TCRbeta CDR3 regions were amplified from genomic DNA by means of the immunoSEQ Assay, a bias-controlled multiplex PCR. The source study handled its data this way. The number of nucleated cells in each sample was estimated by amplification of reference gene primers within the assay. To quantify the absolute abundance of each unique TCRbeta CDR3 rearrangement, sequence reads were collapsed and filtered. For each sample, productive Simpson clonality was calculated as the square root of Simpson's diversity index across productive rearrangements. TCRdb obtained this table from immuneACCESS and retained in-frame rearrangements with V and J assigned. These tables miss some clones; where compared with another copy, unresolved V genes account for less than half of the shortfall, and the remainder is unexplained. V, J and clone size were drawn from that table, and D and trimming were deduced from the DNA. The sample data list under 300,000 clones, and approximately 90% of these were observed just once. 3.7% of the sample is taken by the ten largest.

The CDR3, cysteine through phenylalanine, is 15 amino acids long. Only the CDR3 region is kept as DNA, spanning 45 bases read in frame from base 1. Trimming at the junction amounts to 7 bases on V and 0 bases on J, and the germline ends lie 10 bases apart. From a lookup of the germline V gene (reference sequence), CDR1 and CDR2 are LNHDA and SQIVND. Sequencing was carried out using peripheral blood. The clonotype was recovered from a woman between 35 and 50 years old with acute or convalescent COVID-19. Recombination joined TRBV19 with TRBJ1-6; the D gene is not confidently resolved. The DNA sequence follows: TGTGCCAGTAAAATAAGGAGCTCCTATAATTCACCCCTCCACTTT. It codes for CASKIRSSYNSPLHF. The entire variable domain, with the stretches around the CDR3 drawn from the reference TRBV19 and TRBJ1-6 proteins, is DGGITQSPKYLFRKEGQNVTLSCEQNLNHDAMYWYRQDPGQGLRLIYYSQIVNDFQKGDIAEGYSVSREKKESFPLTVTSAQKNPTAFYLCASKIRSSYNSPLHFGNGTRLTVT.